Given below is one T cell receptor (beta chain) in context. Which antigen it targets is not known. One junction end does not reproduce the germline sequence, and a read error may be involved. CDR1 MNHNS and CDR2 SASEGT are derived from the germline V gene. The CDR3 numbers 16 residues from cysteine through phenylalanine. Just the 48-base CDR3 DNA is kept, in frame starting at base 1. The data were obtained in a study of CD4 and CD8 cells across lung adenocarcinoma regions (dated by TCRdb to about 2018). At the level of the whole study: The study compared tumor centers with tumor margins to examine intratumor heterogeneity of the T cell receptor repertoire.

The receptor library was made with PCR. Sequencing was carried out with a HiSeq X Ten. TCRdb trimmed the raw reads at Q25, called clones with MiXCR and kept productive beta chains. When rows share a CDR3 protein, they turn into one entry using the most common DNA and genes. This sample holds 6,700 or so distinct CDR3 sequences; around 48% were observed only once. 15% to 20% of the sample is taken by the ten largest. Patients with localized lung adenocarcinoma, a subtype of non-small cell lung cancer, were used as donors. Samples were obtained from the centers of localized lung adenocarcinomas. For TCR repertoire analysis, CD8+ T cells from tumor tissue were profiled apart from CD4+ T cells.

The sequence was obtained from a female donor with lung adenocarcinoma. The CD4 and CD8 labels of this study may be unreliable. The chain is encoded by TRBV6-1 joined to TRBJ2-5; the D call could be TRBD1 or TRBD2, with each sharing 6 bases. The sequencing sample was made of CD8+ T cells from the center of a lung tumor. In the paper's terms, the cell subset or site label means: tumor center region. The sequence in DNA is TGTGCCAGCAGTGAGCTCGGGGGCCGGGACCAAGAGGCCCAGTACTTC. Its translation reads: CASSELGGRDQEAQYF.